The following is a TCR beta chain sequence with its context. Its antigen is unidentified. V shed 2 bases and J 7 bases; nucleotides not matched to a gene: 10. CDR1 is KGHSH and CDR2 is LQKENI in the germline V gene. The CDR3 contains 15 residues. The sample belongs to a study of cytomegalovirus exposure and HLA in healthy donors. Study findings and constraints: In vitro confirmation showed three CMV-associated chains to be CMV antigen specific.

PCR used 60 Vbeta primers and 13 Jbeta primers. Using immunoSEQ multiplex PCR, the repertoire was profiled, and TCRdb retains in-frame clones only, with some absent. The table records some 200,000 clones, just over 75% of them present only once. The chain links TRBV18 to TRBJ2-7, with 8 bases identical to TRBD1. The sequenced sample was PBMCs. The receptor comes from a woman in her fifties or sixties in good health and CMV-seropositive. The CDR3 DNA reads TGTGCCAGCTCACCATACCAGGGGGCGTCTGGGGAGCAGTACTTC. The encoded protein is CASSPYQGASGEQYF.